The 2 T cell receptor beta chains presented below share a single source sample, sequenced in a study of CD8 T cells in Susac syndrome. A quantity of roughly 0.5 to 1 ug RNA underwent reverse transcription using random hexamers. TCRdb itself ran the immunoSEQ multiplex PCR reads through MiXCR, one entry per CDR3 protein. The repertoire holds some 130,000 distinct CDR3 sequences, with under 95% as singletons. Sequencing was carried out using CD8+ T cells from PBMCs. The receptors originated from a human donor with multiple sclerosis.

This rearrangement joins TRBV29-1 to TRBJ1-1; no clear D gene. With 4 bases removed from V and 3 bases from J, the gap between germline ends came to 3 bases. This CDR3 spans 10 amino acids. Germline CDR1 reads SQVTM; CDR2 reads ANQGSEA. The CDR3 loop is CSVGDTEAFF. CDR3 sequence (DNA): TGCAGCGTTGGAGACACTGAAGCTTTCTTT. Combining the CDR3 with reference TRBV29-1 and TRBJ1-1 gives the whole variable domain SAVISQKPSRDICQRGTSLTIQCQVDSQVTMMFWYRQQPGQSLTLIATANQGSEATYESGFVIDKFPISRPNLTFSTLTVSNMSPEDSSIYLCSVGDTEAFFGQGTRLTVV.

About this clonotype itself: The DNA is omitted, as the CDR3 cannot be located on it reliably, and the CDR3 follows TCRdb's listing. The chain is built from TRBV29-1 and TRBJ2-7. From germline, CDR1 is SQVTM and CDR2 ANQGSEA. The CDR3 is 15 amino acids in total, end residues counted. This chain's CDR3 is CSVEDFGEDSYEQYF.